This record concerns one T cell receptor (beta chain) sequence. This receptor's antigen is unknown. Base-call qualities are not available, and no considerably larger clone is one nucleotide away. These data are taken from a study of shared clonotypes between healthy human individuals (dated by TCRdb to about 2020). General notes on the study: Three men and a couple of women, aged 18 to 49 years, made up the cohort. Each donor's leukapheresis produced roughly between roughly 0.9 and 8.9 billion PBMCs. To estimate repertoire size and how much clonotypes are shared between individuals, the study performed deep sequencing of blood TCR repertoires from a handful of healthy adults. Different laboratories and diverse techniques were used to prepare libraries and sequence TCR repertoires, to increase sequencing depth and limit assay-specific biases. For each donor, CD4 naive and CD4 memory were each given three plates, CD8 naive was given two plates, and CD8 memory was given one plate. What the work shows at the level of the full study, not this receptor alone: Compared with non-shared clonotypes, clonotypes shared by all four sorted-subset donors had higher generation probabilities. Pairwise subsampling indicated that sequencing depth was expected to affect the degree of clonotype sharing among donors. When several donors were compared, the shared fraction of clonotypes was roughly 4.8% for naive CD4, 3% to 4% for naive CD8, 2% to 2.5% for memory CD4, and about 0.36% for memory CD8. Sampling was restricted to blood, and TCR repertoires in tissue are likely to differ from TCR repertoires in blood. Even with the large sequencing depth, rarefaction of the sorted-subset datasets indicated that sequencing was incomplete. The genetic and exposure-history diversity represented was limited by the small number of donors. Naive subsets generally had larger estimated clonotype richness than memory subsets.

Donors were healthy HIV-negative adults with no recently reported acute infections or vaccinations. Only Caucasian adults living in Nashville, Tennessee, USA were represented among the donors. CD4+ T cells were enriched by magnetic negative selection; naive cells were then positively selected on CD45RA, and the negative fraction formed the memory subset. Blood was collected by leukapheresis, and PBMCs were isolated by Ficoll-Histopaque density gradient centrifugation and then cryopreserved in liquid nitrogen vapor phase. Purity and quantity of every magnetically sorted T cell population were checked by analytical flow cytometry. From each sorted fraction, genomic DNA was isolated and quantified by UV absorbance on a Nanodrop 2000c. The V and J ends are trimmed by 8 bases and 5 bases, leaving 25 bases between them. The CDR3 covers 16 residues, taking in both the cysteine and the phenylalanine. Here the CDR3 DNA is all that survives: 48 bases in frame from base 1.

TCR CDR3 regions were amplified from genomic DNA by multiplex PCR using the deep immunoSEQ assay. For each cell subset, the extracted genomic DNA was distributed evenly across all wells of several immunoSEQ 96-well plates, and each plate served as one replicate. For sorted subsets, each replicate PCR was loaded with about 0.2 ug genomic DNA, equivalent to 25,000 to 35,000 T cell genomes. Purified libraries were quantified with a Qubit 3.0 fluorometer, sized on a Bioanalyzer 2100, and re-quantified with the KAPA Library Quantification kit. A separate single-read 150-cycle Illumina NextSeq 550 flow cell was used to sequence each immunoSEQ 96-well plate. In the authors' own workflow: The immunoSEQ output contained only junctional sequences without quality scores, so filtering could not match that applied to full-length reads. Sequences were annotated with PyIR, a Python wrapper for IgBLAST v1.9, and V/J genes and CDR3 were assigned using IMGT germline references. Reads were filtered out if the reads had weak V/J assignments (E-value above 1e-6), no CDR3, stop codons, out-of-frame junctions, or ambiguous translated residues. V3J clonotypes were defined as sequences sharing the same inferred V gene, J gene, and CDR3 amino acid sequence. Percentage overlap between repertoires was computed as shared unique clonotypes divided by the size of the smaller repertoire. Three approaches were used to assess repertoire richness: RTK rarefaction, the Chao1 estimator, and Recon v2.1 estimates of unobserved clonotypes. OLGA was used to compute generation probabilities for all TCRbeta clonotypes that the gDNA method yielded from a handful of donors. Here the immuneACCESS table is served through TCRdb, limited to in-frame sequences with V and J called. Missing clones are a known gap in these copies; in checked studies unresolved V genes cover under half, and the rest lacks a known reason. The V and J calls and clone size are taken from that table; D and trimming were inferred from the DNA. For this sample there are 2 million to 2.5 million clones; roughly 92% appear just once. Of the sample, 0.37% is held by the ten largest clones.

Sequenced material: naive CD4+ T cells from PBMCs. The cell subset or site label of this sample denotes: CD45RA+ positively selected. This clonotype was obtained from a man younger than 30 in good health. Some clones in this sample may be carry-over from other donors' samples. This receptor chain uses TRBV23-1 and TRBJ2-7; a tentative D match to TRBD2 spans 6 bases. TRBV23-1 is annotated as an ORF whose role is uncertain. The CDR3 amino acid sequence is: CASARDHGREPHEQYF. The bases are TGCGCCAGCGCCCGGGACCACGGACGGGAGCCCCACGAGCAGTACTTC.